The 31 T cell receptor beta chains listed next were all sequenced from one sample in a study of blood T cell repertoires in COVID-19. The method was immunoSEQ multiplex PCR; TCRdb's version includes in-frame clones alone and lacks a portion of them. The sample consists of roughly 350,000 clones, 70% to 90% of them appearing once. The sample was peripheral blood. Receptor source: a woman in her 30s with COVID-19, enrolled during active disease.

V and J are TRBV20-1 and TRBJ1-1, with TRBD1 identical over 8 bases. The CDR3 is 16 residues long. Germline V CDR1 and CDR2: DFQATT, SNEGSKA (reference sequence). V shed 5 bases, J shed 0 bases, and the junction held 11 bases outside the gene matches. CDR3 nucleotide sequence: TGCAGTGCTGGTGCAGGGGGCGCTTTACTGAACACTGAAGCTTTCTTT. Translating it yields CSAGAGGALLNTEAFF.

The chain has TRBV6-5 and TRBJ2-2; 8 nucleotides line up with TRBD1. This CDR3 has 15 residues. With V trimmed by 6 bases and J by 2 bases, 5 bases remained unmatched. Germline lookup yields CDR1 MNHEY and CDR2 SVGAGI. The CDR3 DNA follows: TGTGCCAGCAGCCGGGACAGGAGTAACACCGGGGAGCTGTTTTTT. Its protein product is CASSRDRSNTGELFF.

V is TRBV11-3 and J is TRBJ2-3, with D perhaps matching TRBD1 (5 bases). The CDR3 sequence is 13 residues long. From germline, CDR1 is SGHNT and CDR2 YENEEA. V was pared by 5 bases and J by 1 base, with 7 bases between. CDR3 residues: CASSRRGTDTQYF. CDR3 sequence (DNA): TGTGCCAGCAGCCGCAGGGGCACAGATACGCAGTATTTT.

This clone came up once. The V and J genes are TRBV6-2 or TRBV6-3 and TRBJ2-7; maybe TRBD1 (5 bases). Germline V gives CDR1 MNHEY, CDR2 SVGEGT. CDR3 size: 13 residues. V lost 6 bases and J 0 bases, leaving 9 bases between the germline ends. CDR3 region: CASSKDSSYEQYF. In nucleotides, the CDR3 is TGTGCCAGCAGCAAAGACAGCTCCTACGAGCAGTACTTC.

The chain links TRBV6-5 to TRBJ2-3, with 13 positions matching TRBD2. Germline V CDR1 and CDR2: MNHEY, SVGAGI. The CDR3 is made up of 16 amino acids. After removal of 2 bases from V and 9 bases from J, the junction contained 8 bases not matched to a gene. The CDR3 nucleotides read TGTGCCAGCAGTTACACGACTAGCGGGAGGACGAACACGCAGTATTTT. Its protein product is CASSYTTSGRTNTQYF.

V gene TRBV29-1 combines with J gene TRBJ1-2; D ambiguous. The germline V gene encodes CDR1 SQVTM and CDR2 ANQGSEA. This CDR3 comprises 12 residues. The V end lost 4 bases, the J end lost 0 bases, and 6 bases lay between the germline ends. CDR3 sequence reads: CSVAQTNYGYTF. The CDR3 DNA follows: TGCAGCGTTGCCCAAACTAACTATGGCTACACCTTC.

The chain uses TRBV19 and TRBJ1-2; D may be TRBD1 (6 bases). The V and J ends lost 5 bases and 3 bases respectively, with 16 bases between them. Germline assignment: CDR1 LNHDA and CDR2 SQIVND (reference sequence). The CDR3 has 15 amino acids. CDR3 DNA: TGTGCCAGTAGTTTTGGGTTGGACAGCTACTATGGCTACACCTTC. It is translated as CASSFGLDSYYGYTF.

The table lists this clone with a count of one. The genes are TRBV10-3 and TRBJ2-7, with a tentative D call TRBD1 (6 bases). This CDR3 spans 15 amino acids. Germline assignment: CDR1 ENHRY and CDR2 SYGVKD. Trimming pared 7 bases from V and 0 bases from J, leaving 16 bases between. The CDR3 loop is CAIKGQLQSSYEQYF. The CDR3 DNA is TGTGCCATCAAAGGACAGCTTCAATCCTCCTACGAGCAGTACTTC.

This clone was recorded many times. The chain couples TRBV4-3 to TRBJ1-1; D unclear. Germline lookup yields CDR1 LGHNA and CDR2 YSLEER. The length of the CDR3 is 12 residues. With 3 bases removed from V and 8 bases from J, the gap between germline ends came to 10 bases. The CDR3 loop reads CASSHGREEAFF. The CDR3 region has the DNA TGCGCCAGCAGCCACGGACGGGAGGAAGCTTTCTTT.

CDR3 amino acids: CASSSAGTDTDEQYF. The CDR3 bases are TGTGCCAGCAGTTCAGCGGGCACTGACACGGACGAGCAGTACTTC. This chain connects TRBV27 to TRBJ2-7; D may be TRBD2 (6 bases). V lost 4 bases and J 5 bases, leaving 18 bases between the germline ends. There are 15 residues in the CDR3. Germline V gene lookup returns CDR1 MNHEY and CDR2 SMNVEV (reference sequence).

The rearrangement links TRBV27 to TRBJ2-7; the match to TRBD2 covers 12 bases. Germline loops: CDR1 MNHEY, CDR2 SMNVEV (reference sequence). V lost 4 bases to trimming and J lost 7 bases; unmatched junction nucleotides: 2. This CDR3 has 13 amino acids. CDR3 sequence reads: CASSWTSGKEQYF. For the CDR3, the DNA is TGTGCCAGCAGTTGGACTAGCGGGAAGGAGCAGTACTTC.

The chain recombines TRBV19 with TRBJ2-4, with 7 bases identical to TRBD1. V shed 5 bases, J shed 7 bases, and the junction held 5 bases outside the gene matches. Germline V gene lookup returns CDR1 LNHDA and CDR2 SQIVND (reference sequence). The CDR3 consists of 13 residues. CDR3 bases: TGTGCCAGTAGTGTGACAGGGACGAACATTCAGTACTTC. Protein product: CASSVTGTNIQYF.

The V gene is TRBV5-5, the J gene TRBJ2-7; D is unresolved. V lost 5 bases to trimming and J lost 9 bases, with 9 bases between them. This CDR3 spans 10 amino acids. CDR1 and CDR2 (germline): SGHKS, YYEKEE (reference sequence). The CDR3 DNA sequence: TGTGCCAGCAGGATCGGTGGGCAGTACTTC. Protein: CASRIGGQYF. The full variable domain, its missing parts supplied by reference TRBV5-5 and TRBJ2-7, is DAGVTQSPTHLIKTRGQQVTLRCSPISGHKSVSWYQQVLGQGPQFIFQYYEKEERGRGNFPDRFSARQFPNYSSELNVNALLLGDSALYLCASRIGGQYFGPGTRLTVT.

V usage is TRBV5-1 and J usage is TRBJ2-3, with TRBD2 matching over 11 bases. V dropped 3 bases and J dropped 0; count of bases not matched to a gene: 3. This CDR3 has 16 residues. CDR1 is SGHRS and CDR2 is YFSETQ in the germline V gene. The CDR3 sequence is CASSSGLAGSTDTQYF. CDR3 nucleotides: TGCGCCAGCAGCTCCGGACTAGCGGGCAGCACAGATACGCAGTATTTT.

The CDR3, as DNA: TGTGCCAGCAGCCGGGACAGGGGGAGGGTAGAGACCCAGTACTTC. Translated, it gives CASSRDRGRVETQYF. The chain is built from TRBV5-6 and TRBJ2-5, with 11 bases lining up with TRBD1. V dropped 4 bases and J dropped 4; count of bases not matched to a gene: 6. Looked up from germline, CDR1 is SGHDT and CDR2 is YYEEEE. The CDR3 length is 15 residues.

The chain carries TRBV12-5 and TRBJ2-1; D might be TRBD1 (5 bases). The CDR3 has 18 amino acids. V shed 2 bases and J shed 7 bases, with 24 bases lying between them. Germline-derived CDR1 and CDR2 are LGHNT and FRNRAP. The CDR3 reads CASGLIPDGAESSNEQFF. DNA of the CDR3: TGTGCTAGTGGTTTGATCCCCGATGGGGCAGAATCCTCAAATGAGCAGTTCTTC.

The chain carries TRBV5-4 and TRBJ2-7, with 8 bases matching TRBD1. The CDR3 is made up of 15 amino acids. Trimming removed 4 bases from V and 3 bases from J; junction bases left unmatched: 9. Germline V gives CDR1 SGHNT, CDR2 YYREEE (reference sequence). CDR3: CASSRQGAADYEQYF. Written as DNA, the CDR3 is TGTGCCAGCAGCCGCCAGGGGGCGGCGGACTACGAGCAGTACTTC. Variable domain in full (rest from reference TRBV5-4 and TRBJ2-7): ETGVTQSPTHLIKTRGQQVTLRCSSQSGHNTVSWYQQALGQGPQFIFQYYREEENGRGNFPPRFSGLQFPNYSSELNVNALELDDSALYLCASSRQGAADYEQYFGPGTRLTVT.

A single count supports this clone. The rearrangement uses TRBV4-2 and TRBJ1-5; D not certain. This CDR3 spans 15 amino acids. In germline, CDR1 is LGHNA, CDR2 YNFKEQ. The ends were cut back, 0 bases at V and 7 bases at J, with 13 bases in the middle. The chain's CDR3 is CASSQEMGGEQPQHF. The CDR3 DNA sequence: TGTGCCAGCAGCCAAGAGATGGGCGGGGAGCAGCCCCAGCATTTT.

J is TRBJ2-3 and V is TRBV3-1 (or the pseudogene TRBV3-2); D is perhaps TRBD1 (6 bases). The length of the CDR3 is 14 residues. V lost 4 bases to trimming and J lost 0 bases, with 8 bases between them. In germline, CDR1 is LGHDT, CDR2 YNNKEL (reference sequence). The CDR3 bases are TGTGCCAGCAGCCTAGGACAGAGCACAGATACGCAGTATTTT. This gives the protein CASSLGQSTDTQYF.

V gene TRBV28 combines with J gene TRBJ1-3; D may be TRBD1 (5 bases). Trimming removed 4 bases from V and 0 bases from J, with 19 bases in between. Per germline, CDR1 MDHEN and CDR2 SYDVKM. The CDR3 is 18 residues long. The CDR3 sequence is CASSSPRRQSLSGNTIYF. For the CDR3, the DNA is TGTGCCAGCAGTTCCCCACGAAGACAGTCCCTCTCTGGAAACACCATATATTTT.

This clone was seen only once. The J gene is TRBJ2-2, the V gene TRBV30; 14 positions agree with TRBD2. This CDR3 is built from 16 residues. V lost 2 bases and J lost 6; bases outside the gene matches: 5. Germline V CDR1 and CDR2: GTSNPN, SVGIG (reference sequence). CDR3 amino acids: CAWSLRTSGRPGELFF. The DNA for the CDR3 is TGTGCCTGGAGTCTACGGACTAGCGGGAGGCCCGGGGAGCTGTTTTTT.

This chain connects TRBV19 to TRBJ2-7; the D gene is possibly TRBD2 (5 bases). This CDR3 spans 14 amino acids. The germline CDR1 and CDR2 sequences are LNHDA and SQIVND (reference sequence). Trimming stripped 3 bases from V and 5 bases from J, with 14 bases between. In DNA, the CDR3 is TGTGCCAGTAGTATTCAAAGGAACGGGGACGAGCAGTACTTC. This encodes CASSIQRNGDEQYF.

The rearrangement joins TRBV6-6 to TRBJ2-1, with a tentative D call TRBD1 (5 bases). Per the germline V gene, CDR1 is MNHNY and CDR2 is SVGAGI (reference sequence). Trimming took off 5 bases at V and 7 bases at J, with 18 bases between the two ends. The CDR3 runs 15 residues. This CDR3 is CASSGMGPLSNEQFF. As DNA, the CDR3 is TGTGCCAGCAGTGGTATGGGGCCTCTCAGTAATGAGCAGTTCTTC.

The chain employs TRBV7-9 and TRBJ2-3, with D tentatively TRBD2 (6 bases). The germline V gene encodes CDR1 SEHNR and CDR2 FQNEAQ (reference sequence). Trimming stripped 7 bases from V and 0 bases from J, with 11 bases between. There are 14 residues in the CDR3. This CDR3 is CASTMGGSTDTQYF. The CDR3 DNA is TGTGCCAGCACCATGGGAGGTAGCACAGATACGCAGTATTTT. Complete variable domain (other parts from reference TRBV7-9 and TRBJ2-3): DTGVSQNPRHKITKRGQNVTFRCDPISEHNRLYWYRQTLGQGPEFLTYFQNEAQLEKSRLLSDRFSAERPKGSFSTLEIQRTEQGDSAMYLCASTMGGSTDTQYFGPGTRLTVL.

The CDR3 region is CAISESTPAGGKDEQYF. CDR3 DNA sequence: TGTGCCATCAGTGAGTCGACCCCGGCGGGGGGAAAGGACGAGCAGTACTTC. The V gene is TRBV10-3, the J gene TRBJ2-7; TRBD2 matches at 8 bases. The trim removed 0 bases at V and 5 bases at J, leaving 12 bases unmatched. The germline V gene encodes CDR1 ENHRY and CDR2 SYGVKD. The CDR3 runs to 17 residues.

This clone has a single count. The rearrangement joins TRBV30 to TRBJ1-1; D call uncertain. There are 12 residues in the CDR3. Between the trimmed V and J ends, which lost 3 bases and 3 bases, there was a span of 8 bases. Germline V CDR1 and CDR2: GTSNPN, SVGIG (reference sequence). The chain's CDR3 is CAWRQLYTEAFF. Written as DNA, the CDR3 is TGTGCCTGGAGACAGTTATACACTGAAGCTTTCTTT.

This clone turned up a few times. Other DNA sequences of this sample code for an identical CDR3. The chain recombines TRBV9 with TRBJ1-2; TRBD1 might be the D (6 bases). The CDR3 consists of 15 residues. In germline, CDR1 is SGDLS, CDR2 YYNGEE. V was pared by 1 base and J by 2 bases, with 12 bases between. The CDR3 loop reads CASSVLAGANYGYTF. The CDR3 DNA is TGTGCCAGCAGCGTATTAGCAGGGGCCAACTATGGCTACACCTTC.

The chain couples TRBV15 to TRBJ2-1, with 8 bases matching TRBD1. After removal of 3 bases from V and 7 bases from J, the junction contained 8 bases not matched to a gene. CDR3 length: 15 amino acids. Germline assignment: CDR1 LNHNV and CDR2 YYDKDF (reference sequence). DNA for the CDR3: TGTGCCACCAGCAGGGACAGGGTGGGCCGGAATGAGCAGTTCTTC. It translates to CATSRDRVGRNEQFF.

V and J are TRBV30 and TRBJ1-2; 10 bases agree with TRBD1. Germline CDR1 and CDR2: GTSNPN and SVGIG (reference sequence). The length of the CDR3 is 16 residues. After removal of 1 base from V and 6 bases from J, the junction contained 11 bases not matched to a gene. CDR3 sequence: CAWSAALGQGLHGYTF. As DNA, the CDR3 is TGTGCCTGGAGTGCGGCCCTGGGACAGGGGCTACATGGCTACACCTTC.

This chain uses TRBV11-2 with TRBJ2-2; 8 bases are a match to TRBD2. The germline CDR1 and CDR2 sequences are SGHAT and FQNNGV. CDR3 size: 15 residues. The V and J ends lost 7 bases and 4 bases, in that order; junction bases with no gene match: 8. The chain's CDR3 is CASTRTGTSTGELFF. For the CDR3, the DNA is TGTGCCAGCACCCGTACCGGGACTAGCACCGGGGAGCTGTTTTTT.

This chain connects TRBV5-1 to TRBJ1-1; TRBD1 aligns across 10 bases. Per germline, CDR1 SGHRS and CDR2 YFSETQ. V lost 7 bases to trimming and J lost 4 bases; unmatched junction nucleotides: 4. The CDR3 has 13 residues. This CDR3 reads CASGTGVGTEAFF. The CDR3 DNA follows: TGCGCCAGCGGGACAGGGGTGGGCACTGAAGCTTTCTTT.